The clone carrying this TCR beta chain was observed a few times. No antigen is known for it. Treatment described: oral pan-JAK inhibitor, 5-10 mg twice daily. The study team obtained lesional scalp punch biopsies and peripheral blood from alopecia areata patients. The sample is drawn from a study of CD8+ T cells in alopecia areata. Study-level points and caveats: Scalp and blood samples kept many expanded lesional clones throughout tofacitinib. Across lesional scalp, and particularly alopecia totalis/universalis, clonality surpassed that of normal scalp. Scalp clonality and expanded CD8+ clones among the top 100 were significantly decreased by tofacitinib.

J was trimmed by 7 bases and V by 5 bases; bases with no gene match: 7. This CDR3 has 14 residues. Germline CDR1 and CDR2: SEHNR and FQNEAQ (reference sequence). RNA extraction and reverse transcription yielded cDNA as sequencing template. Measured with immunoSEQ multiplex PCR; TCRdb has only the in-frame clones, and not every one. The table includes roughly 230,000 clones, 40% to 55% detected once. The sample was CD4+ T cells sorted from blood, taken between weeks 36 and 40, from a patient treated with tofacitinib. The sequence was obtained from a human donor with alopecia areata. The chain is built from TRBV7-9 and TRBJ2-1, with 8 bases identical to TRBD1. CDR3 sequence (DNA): TGTGCCAGCAGCCAAGGACAGGGATTAAATGAGCAGTTCTTC. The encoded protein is CASSQGQGLNEQFF. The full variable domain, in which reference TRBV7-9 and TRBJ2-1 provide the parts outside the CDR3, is DTGVSQNPRHKITKRGQNVTFRCDPISEHNRLYWYRQTLGQGPEFLTYFQNEAQLEKSRLLSDRFSAERPKGSFSTLEIQRTEQGDSAMYLCASSQGQGLNEQFFGPGTRLTVL.